The 11 T cell receptor beta chains listed next were all sequenced from one sample in a study of cytomegalovirus exposure and HLA in healthy donors. Profiled with immunoSEQ multiplex PCR; TCRdb holds only in-frame clones, not every one. The sample has 100,000 to 150,000 clones, about 91% seen once. Material for sequencing was PBMCs. These receptor sequences come from a man between 18 and 29 years old in good health and CMV-seronegative.

V gene TRBV19 combines with J gene TRBJ2-7, with D perhaps TRBD2 (6 bases). Germline V CDR1 and CDR2: LNHDA, SQIVND (reference sequence). V lost 7 bases, J lost 7 bases, and 26 bases lay in between. CDR3 length: 16 amino acids. The CDR3: CASTPVGGTGTREQYF. CDR3 nucleotide sequence: TGTGCCAGTACCCCCGTAGGCGGGACGGGAACGCGTGAGCAGTACTTC.

The rearrangement uses TRBV28 and TRBJ1-5; D gene unclear. V was cut by 6 bases and J by 7 bases, with 19 bases left in between. The CDR3 is 15 amino acids. The germline V gene encodes CDR1 MDHEN and CDR2 SYDVKM. CDR3 sequence: CASSPVRSPQQPQHF. The CDR3 DNA reads TGTGCCAGCAGCCCTGTCCGGTCCCCTCAACAGCCCCAGCATTTT.

The genes are TRBV7-2 and TRBJ1-6; the match to TRBD1 covers 10 bases. The CDR3 is 16 amino acids. V lost 5 bases, J lost 10 bases, and 11 bases stayed unmatched. Germline V gives CDR1 SGHTA, CDR2 FQGNSA. The CDR3 nucleotides read TGTGCCAGCAGCCCTAAGGACAGGGGGTTAGGATCACCCCTCCACTTT. Amino acid sequence: CASSPKDRGLGSPLHF. Variable domain in full (rest from reference TRBV7-2 and TRBJ1-6): GAGVSQSPSNKVTEKGKDVELRCDPISGHTALYWYRQSLGQGLEFLIYFQGNSAPDKSGLPSDRFSAERTGGSVSTLTIQRTQQEDSAVYLCASSPKDRGLGSPLHFGNGTRLTVT.

In this sample, this clone turned up once. The chain couples TRBV28 to TRBJ1-5; D might be TRBD1 (6 bases). Trimming cost V 3 bases and J 3 bases, with 12 bases left between them. CDR3 length: 15 amino acids. From germline, CDR1 is MDHEN and CDR2 SYDVKM. For the CDR3, the DNA is TGTGCCAGCAGTTTGGCAGGGGCCTACAATCAGCCCCAGCATTTT. Its protein is CASSLAGAYNQPQHF.

The J gene is TRBJ1-2, the V gene TRBV28; no clear D gene. This CDR3 spans 13 amino acids. Germline CDR1 and CDR2: MDHEN and SYDVKM. Deletions cut 3 bases from V and 5 bases from J, with 10 bases between. The CDR3 loop is CASSFSLLYGYTF. CDR3 DNA: TGTGCCAGCAGTTTTTCACTGCTATATGGCTACACCTTC.

This sequence joins TRBV4-2 and TRBJ2-7, with D possibly being TRBD2 (6 bases). With 0 bases removed from V and 6 bases from J, the gap between germline ends came to 24 bases. The CDR3 spans 18 residues. Germline V gene data show CDR1 as LGHNA and CDR2 as YNFKEQ. CDR3 sequence reads: CASSQDHSGGSLALEQYF. As DNA, the CDR3 is TGTGCCAGCAGCCAAGATCATTCCGGTGGTAGCCTAGCGCTCGAGCAGTACTTC.

The genes are TRBV4-3 and TRBJ1-5; D might be TRBD1 (5 bases). With 5 bases removed from V and 5 bases from J, the gap between germline ends came to 10 bases. The germline V gene encodes CDR1 LGHNA and CDR2 YSLEER. The CDR3 covers 13 residues. CDR3 amino acids: CASSTARDQPQHF. Written as DNA, the CDR3 is TGCGCCAGCAGCACAGCCAGGGATCAGCCCCAGCATTTT.

The chain combines TRBV7-8 with TRBJ2-5, with D maybe TRBD2 (6 bases). CDR1 SGHVS and CDR2 FQNEAQ come from the germline V gene. The CDR3 is 16 amino acids. With 5 bases removed from V and 1 base from J, the gap between germline ends came to 17 bases. Written as DNA, the CDR3 is TGTGCCAGCAGCGCTAATTCTATGGGGGGCCAAGAGACCCAGTACTTC. Protein sequence: CASSANSMGGQETQYF.

This clone was counted between two and nine times. V gene TRBV10-2 combines with J gene TRBJ1-5; 10 bases match TRBD1. V lost 6 bases, J lost 7 bases, and 3 bases stayed unmatched. CDR1 is WSHSY, CDR2 SAAADI, per germline. The CDR3 has 13 amino acids. CDR3: CASREDRGQPQHF. CDR3 nucleotides: TGCGCCAGCAGGGAGGACAGGGGGCAGCCCCAGCATTTT.

The V gene is TRBV5-1, the J gene TRBJ2-1; no firm D call. CDR3 length equals 14 residues. Per germline, CDR1 SGHRS and CDR2 YFSETQ. Trimming pared 4 bases from V and 5 bases from J, leaving 13 bases between. Here the CDR3 DNA reads TGCGCCAGCAGCGTTGGTGAACAGCACAATGAGCAGTTCTTC. Amino acid sequence: CASSVGEQHNEQFF. The full variable domain, completed using reference TRBV5-1 and TRBJ2-1, is KAGVTQTPRYLIKTRGQQVTLSCSPISGHRSVSWYQQTPGQGLQFLFEYFSETQRNKGNFPGRFSGRQFSNSRSEMNVSTLELGDSALYLCASSVGEQHNEQFFGPGTRLTVL.

J is TRBJ2-7 and V is TRBV28, with TRBD1 matching 12 bases. This CDR3 is built from 13 residues. The germline CDR1 and CDR2 sequences are MDHEN and SYDVKM. V lost 7 bases and J lost 8; bases outside the gene matches: 6. Here the CDR3 DNA reads TGTGCCAGCAACCGGGACAGGGGGCTAAAGCAGTACTTC. It translates to CASNRDRGLKQYF.